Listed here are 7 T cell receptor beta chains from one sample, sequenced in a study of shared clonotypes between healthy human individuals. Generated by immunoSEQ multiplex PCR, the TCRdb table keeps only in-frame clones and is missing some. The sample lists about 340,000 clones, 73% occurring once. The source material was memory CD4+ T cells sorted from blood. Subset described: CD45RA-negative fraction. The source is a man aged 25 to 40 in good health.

The chain's CDR3 is CASKRRAGYEQYF. The CDR3 nucleotides read TGTGCCAGCAAGCGGAGGGCGGGCTACGAGCAGTACTTC. The chain joins TRBV6-5 to TRBJ2-7, with a possible D match to TRBD2 (6 bases). Deletions cut 7 bases from V and 3 bases from J, with 13 bases between. CDR3 size: 13 residues. Germline-derived CDR1 and CDR2 are MNHEY and SVGAGI.

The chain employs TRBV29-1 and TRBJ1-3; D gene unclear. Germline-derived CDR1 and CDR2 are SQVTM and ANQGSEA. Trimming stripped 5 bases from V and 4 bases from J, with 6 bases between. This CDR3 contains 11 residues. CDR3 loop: CSVSGGNTIYF. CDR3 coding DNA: TGCAGCGTTTCGGGAGGAAACACCATATATTTT.

CDR3 region: CASSKVPIAGRSSSYEQYF. The CDR3 DNA sequence: TGTGCCAGCAGCAAAGTGCCGATAGCGGGGCGTTCGAGCTCCTACGAGCAGTACTTC. V and J are TRBV21-1 and TRBJ2-7; no DNA check was done on the table's D call, TRBD2. TRBV21-1 is marked as a pseudogene. The length of the CDR3 is 19 residues.

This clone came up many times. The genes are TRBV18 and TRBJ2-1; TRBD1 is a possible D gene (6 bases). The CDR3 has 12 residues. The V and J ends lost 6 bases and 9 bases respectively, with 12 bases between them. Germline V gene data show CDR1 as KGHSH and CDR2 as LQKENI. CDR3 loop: CASSKGGTEQFF. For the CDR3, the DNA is TGTGCCAGCTCCAAAGGGGGAACTGAGCAGTTCTTC.

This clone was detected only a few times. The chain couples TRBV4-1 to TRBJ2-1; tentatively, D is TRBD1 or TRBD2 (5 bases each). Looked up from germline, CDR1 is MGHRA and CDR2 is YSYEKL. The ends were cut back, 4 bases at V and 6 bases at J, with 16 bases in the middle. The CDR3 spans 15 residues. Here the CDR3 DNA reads TGCGCCAGCAGCCCGACTACCACTAGGGGCAATGAGCAGTTCTTC. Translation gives CASSPTTTRGNEQFF.

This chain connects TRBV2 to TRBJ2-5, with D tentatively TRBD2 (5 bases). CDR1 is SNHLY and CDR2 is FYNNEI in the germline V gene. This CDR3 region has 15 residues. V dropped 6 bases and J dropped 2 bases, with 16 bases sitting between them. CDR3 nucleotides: TGTGCCAGCAGAAGGAGGCTAGTCCCACAAGAGACCCAGTACTTC. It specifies CASRRRLVPQETQYF.

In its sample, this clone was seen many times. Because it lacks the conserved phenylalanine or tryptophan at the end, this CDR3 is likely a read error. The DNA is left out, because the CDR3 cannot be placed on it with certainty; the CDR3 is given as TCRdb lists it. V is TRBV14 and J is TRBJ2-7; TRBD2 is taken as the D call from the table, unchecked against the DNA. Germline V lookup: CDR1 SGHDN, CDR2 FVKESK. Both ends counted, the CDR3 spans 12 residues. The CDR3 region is CASSHRLAGVII.